The 16 T cell receptor beta chains given below trace back to one sample, sequenced in a study of blood T cell repertoires in COVID-19. Sequenced by immunoSEQ multiplex PCR; TCRdb stores in-frame clones only, minus some. The data contain more than 300,000 clones, about nine tenths of them singletons. Sequenced sample: PBMCs or T cells enriched from blood (not recorded which). These receptors all stem from a woman in her thirties or forties who had been exposed to COVID-19.

The chain links TRBV11-2 to TRBJ2-7, with D possibly TRBD1 on 5 matching bases. Germline CDR1 reads SGHAT; CDR2 reads FQNNGV. CDR3 size: 14 residues. Trimming removed 5 bases at V and 4 bases at J, with 15 bases between. Written as DNA, the CDR3 is TGTGCCAGCAGCCTCCAGGGTACTCAATACGAGCAGTACTTC. Protein product: CASSLQGTQYEQYF.

V and J are TRBV7-9 and TRBJ2-3; D is ambiguous. This CDR3 has 13 residues. Trimming removed 5 bases at V and 1 base at J, with 7 bases between. Germline V gene lookup returns CDR1 SEHNR and CDR2 FQNEAQ (reference sequence). The CDR3 sequence: CASSLIRTDTQYF. In DNA, the CDR3 is TGTGCCAGCAGCCTTATTCGCACAGATACGCAGTATTTT.

CDR3: CASSKDSYGYTF. As DNA, the CDR3 is TGTGCCAGTAGTAAGGACAGTTATGGCTACACCTTC. This rearrangement joins TRBV19 to TRBJ1-2; TRBD1 is a possible D gene (6 bases). Germline lookup yields CDR1 LNHDA and CDR2 SQIVND (reference sequence). This CDR3 has 12 residues. The germline V and J ends were trimmed by 4 bases and 5 bases, with 8 bases remaining between them.

The chain carries TRBV2 and TRBJ1-6; tentative D call: TRBD1 (6 bases). CDR1 and CDR2 (germline): SNHLY, FYNNEI. The CDR3 covers 15 residues. Trimming took off 1 base at V and 7 bases at J, with 11 bases between the two ends. In DNA form, the CDR3 reads TGTGCCAGCAGTGAAGGGGGACAAACCAATTCACCCCTCCACTTT. Translation: CASSEGGQTNSPLHF.

The chain employs TRBV27 and TRBJ1-5; D is unclear. Germline CDR1 and CDR2: MNHEY and SMNVEV (reference sequence). Trimming took off 5 bases at V and 6 bases at J, with 11 bases between the two ends. This CDR3 spans 13 amino acids. CDR3 region: CASSEYAGQPQHF. CDR3 coding DNA: TGTGCCAGCAGTGAATACGCGGGTCAGCCCCAGCATTTT.

This chain connects TRBV5-1 to TRBJ2-7; TRBD1 agrees at 7 bases. J gave up 7 bases and V 1 base, and 8 bases lay outside the gene matches. Germline lookup yields CDR1 SGHRS and CDR2 YFSETQ. The CDR3 covers 14 residues. CDR3: CASSLRGGSGEQYF. Here the CDR3 DNA reads TGCGCCAGCAGCTTGAGAGGGGGCTCTGGTGAGCAGTACTTC.

The chain couples TRBV19 to TRBJ1-1; TRBD1 might be the D (6 bases). Germline V gene lookup returns CDR1 LNHDA and CDR2 SQIVND (reference sequence). V was trimmed by 8 bases and J by 2 bases, leaving 12 bases between them. The length of the CDR3 is 13 residues. CDR3 amino acids: CASSGAGNTEAFF. CDR3 nucleotides: TGTGCCAGTTCAGGGGCAGGAAACACTGAAGCTTTCTTT.

Of note for this clone: This CDR3 is also generated by other DNA sequences in the sample. This chain connects TRBV5-4 to TRBJ1-5; no firm D call. The CDR3 length is 14 residues. Germline V lookup: CDR1 SGHNT, CDR2 YYREEE (reference sequence). V gave up 0 bases and J gave up 1 base, with 5 bases separating them. The chain's CDR3 is CASSLGGSNQPQHF. In nucleotides, the CDR3 is TGTGCCAGCAGCTTGGGAGGGAGCAATCAGCCCCAGCATTTT.

The chain is built from TRBV6-2 or TRBV6-3 and TRBJ1-2; unclear D gene. The CDR3 extends over 13 amino acids. Trimming took 0 bases from V and 10 from J, leaving 12 bases between them. Germline CDR1 is MNHEY and CDR2 is SVGEGT. The CDR3 protein is CASSYSGRPAYTF. Written as DNA, the CDR3 is TGTGCCAGCAGTTACTCGGGCAGGCCTGCCTACACCTTC.

V is TRBV16 and J is TRBJ1-2; no reliable D call. This CDR3 is built from 13 residues. CDR1 is KGHSY and CDR2 is FQNENV in the germline V gene. Between the trimmed V and J ends, which lost 0 bases and 1 base, there was a span of 3 bases. The CDR3 is CASSQSNNYGYTF. The CDR3 DNA follows: TGTGCCAGCAGCCAATCTAATAACTATGGCTACACCTTC.

The chain joins TRBV4-2 to TRBJ2-1; 12 bases align to TRBD2. Germline trimming cut 5 bases from V and 5 bases from J; bases unmatched to any gene: 10. In germline, CDR1 is LGHNA, CDR2 YNFKEQ. The CDR3 consists of 17 residues. The CDR3 protein is CASSARLGLAGNNEQFF. The CDR3 DNA is TGTGCCAGCAGCGCTCGACTAGGACTAGCGGGGAACAATGAGCAGTTCTTC.

The rearrangement joins TRBV27 to TRBJ2-5, with D possibly being TRBD1 (6 bases). The length of the CDR3 is 18 residues. The V gene's germline CDR1 is MNHEY and CDR2 SMNVEV (reference sequence). V dropped 5 bases and J dropped 0 bases, with 22 bases sitting between them. CDR3 residues: CASSLASRGPRYQETQYF. The CDR3 DNA follows: TGTGCCAGCAGTCTAGCCAGCAGGGGTCCCCGGTACCAAGAGACCCAGTACTTC.

This chain links TRBV29-1 with TRBJ1-4, with 10 bases matching TRBD1. The CDR3 sequence is 14 residues long. Trimming cost V 6 bases and J 6 bases; bases outside gene matches: 7. Germline assignment: CDR1 SQVTM and CDR2 ANQGSEA. The CDR3 nucleotides read TGCAGCGTGAGAAGACAGGGGGCGGATGAAAAACTGTTTTTT. As protein: CSVRRQGADEKLFF.

V and J are TRBV5-5 and TRBJ2-7; 11 nucleotides agree with TRBD1. There are 15 residues in the CDR3. V shed 5 bases and J 3 bases; nucleotides not matched to a gene: 7. Germline V gives CDR1 SGHKS, CDR2 YYEKEE (reference sequence). The CDR3 is CASRRPGTGGYEQYF. In DNA form, the CDR3 reads TGTGCCAGCAGACGACCCGGGACAGGGGGCTACGAGCAGTACTTC.

Note on this clone: Other DNA sequences in this specimen translate into the identical CDR3. This sequence joins TRBV7-9 and TRBJ2-7, with D perhaps TRBD1 (5 bases). Germline V CDR1 and CDR2: SEHNR, FQNEAQ (reference sequence). This CDR3 comprises 13 residues. Trimming took off 3 bases at V and 2 bases at J, with 8 bases between the two ends. The CDR3 bases are TGTGCCAGCAGCTTCGGACAAACCTACGAGCAGTACTTC. Protein: CASSFGQTYEQYF. Looking up the rest from reference TRBV7-9 and TRBJ2-7 gives the full variable domain: DTGVSQNPRHKITKRGQNVTFRCDPISEHNRLYWYRQTLGQGPEFLTYFQNEAQLEKSRLLSDRFSAERPKGSFSTLEIQRTEQGDSAMYLCASSFGQTYEQYFGPGTRLTVT.

This clone has just one count. V usage is TRBV5-1 and J usage is TRBJ1-1; D is possibly TRBD1 (5 bases). Looked up from germline, CDR1 is SGHRS and CDR2 is YFSETQ. Trimming removed 0 bases at V and 11 bases at J, with 20 bases between. This CDR3 is 15 amino acids long. The CDR3: CASSLVTGTLKEAFF. CDR3 coding DNA: TGCGCCAGCAGCTTGGTGACCGGGACTTTGAAAGAGGCTTTCTTT.